This T cell receptor beta chain was observed in a study of regulatory T cells in long-lasting Graves disease. Relying on iRepertoire HTBI primers and Arm-PCR of CDR3 regions, the team built TCR beta libraries. TCRdb re-derived calls from the multiplex PCR reads in MiXCR, one entry per CDR3 protein. The sample includes 300,000 to 400,000 distinct CDR3 sequences, over 15% of them seen just once. Time point meaning: newly diagnosed GD, antithyroid drugs for less than 3 months. PBMC RNA served as the TCR library source. Worth noting for this clonotype: This likely comes from a read error, as the CDR3 has no conserved phenylalanine or tryptophan at its end. The DNA is omitted, as the CDR3 cannot be located on it reliably, and the CDR3 follows TCRdb's listing.

Per germline, CDR1 GTSNPN and CDR2 SVGIG (reference sequence). The CDR3 has 13 amino acids, counting both end residues. Source: peripheral blood mononuclear cells (PBMCs), taken at new diagnosis, from a patient treated with antithyroid drugs. The clonotype comes from a female donor with Graves disease. The chain links TRBV30 to TRBJ2-5. The chain's CDR3 is CAWKTIYQETQSL.